These T cell receptor beta chains were read from a single sample in a study of cytomegalovirus exposure and HLA in healthy donors. Produced via immunoSEQ multiplex PCR; TCRdb's table is partial and in-frame only. This table has 150,000 to 200,000 clones, more than 70% appearing once. The sequenced sample was PBMCs. The source of these receptors is a male donor in good health and CMV-seropositive. Both conserved end residues are part of each CDR3.

V gene	J gene	CDR3 protein
TRBV7-3	TRBJ2-3	CASSLSLGRTDTQYF
TRBV18	TRBJ2-1	CASSPELAALNEQFF
TRBV9	TRBJ2-3	CASSVGTSGSTDTQYF
TRBV11-3	TRBJ2-7	CASSLGGVEQYF
TRBV6-5	TRBJ1-5	CASMQGSNQPQHF
TRBV5-4	TRBJ2-5	CASSGGLAETQETQYF
TRBV29-1	TRBJ2-3	CSVPRRASDTQYF
TRBV5-1	TRBJ2-1	CASSRGGVEDEQFF
TRBV18	TRBJ1-1	CASSPSGNTEAFF
TRBV7-9	TRBJ1-5	CASRKQGPNQPQHF
TRBV14	TRBJ1-6	CASSQDYPGINSPLHF
TRBV30	TRBJ1-5	CAWGQYNQPQHF
TRBV9	TRBJ2-7	CASSAVAGGSYEQYF
TRBV5-1	TRBJ2-2	CASSGLAGLYTEELFF
TRBV25-1	TRBJ1-2	CASMRGGAGYTF
TRBV7-9	TRBJ2-1	CASTLALAGHNEQFF
TRBV2	TRBJ2-1	CASRFGTYPYNEQFF
TRBV25-1	TRBJ2-7	CASSESGEVGDEQYF
TRBV6-1	TRBJ2-3	CASSHLTRPHYTQYF
TRBV5-4	TRBJ2-7	CASSSTGLAGYEQYF
TRBV6-1	TRBJ1-2	CASSIGQGEVLDTF
TRBV7-8	TRBJ2-1	CASSLSSGMIVYNEQFF
TRBV5-1	TRBJ2-1	CASSLYGGGPYNEQFF
TRBV7-9	TRBJ1-4	CSSSSDRDEKLFF
TRBV10-3	TRBJ2-1	CAISDPGTRSNEQFF
TRBV9	TRBJ2-2	CASSDELAGAGELFF
TRBV2	TRBJ2-1	CASRDAGIYNEQFF
TRBV5-8	TRBJ1-4	CASSLGTGDGEKLFF
TRBV28	TRBJ1-1	CASSQHRLGAFF
TRBV15	TRBJ1-2	CATSSSVYGYTF
TRBV19	TRBJ1-2	CATQRGQGGSGYTF
TRBV7-9	TRBJ2-5	CASSWIRGTFETQYF